The clone carrying this TCR beta chain was detected many times. This sample was included in a study of neurological immune-mediated disorders. By 5'RACE with 10-nucleotide random UMIs, the cDNA was made. TCRdb re-called the 5' RACE reads with MiXCR, one entry per CDR3 protein. Of tens of thousands of distinct CDR3 sequences in the sample, roughly an eighth are singletons; the top ten hold approximately 7.5%. The CDR3 contains 13 residues. Germline V lookup: CDR1 SGHRS, CDR2 YFSETQ. The J segment lost 5 bases and the V segment lost 10 bases, leaving 8 bases of the junction unmatched. Among the participants, healthy controls were blood bank volunteers in Maryland, USA.

This TCR derives from a woman aged 50 to 65 in good health. The sequenced sample consisted of PBMCs. The V gene is TRBV5-1, the J gene TRBJ2-2, with TRBD2 matching 7 bases. In DNA, the CDR3 is TGCGCCTGTGCTCATAGCGGGACCGGGGAGCTGTTTTTT. Its translation: CACAHSGTGELFF.